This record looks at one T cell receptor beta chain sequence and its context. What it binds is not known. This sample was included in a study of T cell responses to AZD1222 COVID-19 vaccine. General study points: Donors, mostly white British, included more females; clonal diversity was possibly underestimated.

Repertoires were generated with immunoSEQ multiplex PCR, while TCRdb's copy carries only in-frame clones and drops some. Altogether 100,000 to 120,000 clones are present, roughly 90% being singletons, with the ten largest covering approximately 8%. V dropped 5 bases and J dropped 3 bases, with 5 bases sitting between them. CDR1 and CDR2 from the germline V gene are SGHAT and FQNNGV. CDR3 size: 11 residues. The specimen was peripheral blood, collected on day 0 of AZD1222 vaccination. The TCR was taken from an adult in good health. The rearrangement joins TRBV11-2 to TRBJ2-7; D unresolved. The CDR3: CASSPNYEQYF. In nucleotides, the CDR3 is TGTGCCAGCAGCCCAAACTACGAGCAGTACTTC.